The subject of this entry is one T cell receptor (beta chain). Its antigen is still unknown. No per-base quality is available; no much larger clone lies one base away. TCRbeta CDR3 regions were amplified from genomic DNA by means of the immunoSEQ Assay, a bias-controlled multiplex PCR. The authors processed their data as follows. Nucleated cell counts per sample were estimated from amplification of reference gene primers within the assay. To quantify the absolute abundance of each unique TCRbeta CDR3 rearrangement, sequence reads were collapsed and filtered. For each sample, productive Simpson clonality was calculated by taking the square root of Simpson's diversity index across productive rearrangements. TCRdb obtained this table from immuneACCESS and retained in-frame rearrangements with V and J assigned. These tables miss some clones; where compared with another copy, unresolved V genes account for less than half of the shortfall, and the remainder is unexplained. V and J calls and clone size are copied from that table; D and trimming were computed from the DNA. This sample holds 300,000 to 400,000 clones; around 87% were observed only once. Over 6% of the sample comes from the top ten.

These data are taken from a study of blood T cell repertoires in COVID-19 (dated by TCRdb to 2019 to 2021). As for the study more broadly: The collaborator samples originated in the United States, Italy and Spain and spanned the acute and convalescent phases of COVID-19. The material from the prospective study consisted of cDNA or gDNA derived from T cells, B-cell-depleted T cells, or PBMCs. Subjects who had been exposed to COVID-19, were actively infected with it, or had recovered from it provided the deeply sampled blood TCRbeta repertoires that made up the dataset. The repertoires were made available in a free public database intended to serve as a resource for research on the immune response to SARS-CoV-2. Samples were obtained from the ongoing ImmuneRACE study (first 160 participants) and from about 1,300 subjects provided by 6 global collaborators. Sample metadata almost always included a de-identified subject ID, COVID-19 status, age in years and sex. Where HLA class I and class II types were available, the types were taken from metadata supplied by the sample provider, not from assay-based typing.

V is cut back by 2 bases and J by 5 bases, with 3 bases in the junction unmatched. Reading from cysteine to phenylalanine, the CDR3 counts 15 amino acids. The only DNA kept is the CDR3, 45 bases in frame from the first base. Sequences KGHSH (CDR1) and LQKENI (CDR2) are obtained from the germline V gene. Findings and caveats that apply to the study as a whole: Clinical and demographic metadata were provided uncurated, with the amount varying by source and participant.

One collaborating source in Seattle enrolled patients while the patients were actively infected and followed the patients over time throughout the course of disease. Whole blood was collected in K2EDTA tubes by collaborating institutions according to the institutions' own protocols. Collaborator samples were shipped for TCRbeta analysis as frozen whole blood, isolated PBMCs, or DNA extracted from either sample type. This receptor was taken from a woman aged 50 to 60 with COVID-19, enrolled during active disease. Material: peripheral blood. The V and J segments used are TRBV18 and TRBJ2-1; TRBD2 lines up with 10 middle nucleotides. This receptor carries the CDR3 CASSPSLAGDNEQFF. The nucleotides read TGTGCCAGCTCACCAAGTCTAGCGGGAGACAATGAGCAGTTCTTC.